A single sample gave rise to the 14 T cell receptor beta chains below, sequenced in a study of T cell responses to AZD1222 COVID-19 vaccine. Only in-frame clones appear in the TCRdb table, and some are missing; sequencing was by immunoSEQ multiplex PCR. Here the sample spans roughly 120,000 clones, roughly 90% being singletons. The sample was peripheral blood, taken on day 0 of MenACWY control vaccination. The receptors were sampled from an adult in good health.

The chain combines TRBV11-1 with TRBJ1-4; tentative D call: TRBD1 (6 bases). V was shortened by 5 bases and J by 1 base, with 11 bases between the two germline ends. The CDR3 spans 15 residues. Germline V gene sequence: CDR1 SGHAT, CDR2 FQDESV (reference sequence). CDR3 loop: CASSPGTQTNEKLFF. Written as DNA, the CDR3 is TGTGCCAGCAGCCCGGGGACACAAACTAATGAAAAACTGTTTTTT.

The V gene is TRBV11-2, the J gene TRBJ2-7; 14 nucleotides align to TRBD2. CDR1 and CDR2 from the germline V gene are SGHAT and FQNNGV. The CDR3 contains 15 residues. V dropped 5 bases and J dropped 4; count of bases not matched to a gene: 4. The CDR3 nucleotides are TGTGCCAGCAGCCCCGGGACTAGCGGGAGTTACGAGCAGTACTTC. Encoded protein: CASSPGTSGSYEQYF.

V and J are TRBV4-2 and TRBJ2-1; D is uncertain. The germline V and J ends were trimmed by 0 bases and 7 bases, with 4 bases remaining between them. The V gene's germline CDR1 is LGHNA and CDR2 YNFKEQ. The CDR3 runs 12 residues. The CDR3 DNA sequence: TGTGCCAGCAGCCAAGATCCTAATGAGCAGTTCTTC. Its translation: CASSQDPNEQFF.

The V call is TRBV7-9, the J call TRBJ1-2; D is ambiguous. There are 15 residues in the CDR3. With 0 bases removed from V and 1 base from J, the gap between germline ends came to 9 bases. Germline V gene data show CDR1 as SEHNR and CDR2 as FQNEAQ (reference sequence). The CDR3 DNA reads as TGTGCCAGCAGCTTAGCCCCTATACATAACTATGGCTACACCTTC. Encoded protein: CASSLAPIHNYGYTF. Filled out from reference TRBV7-9 and TRBJ1-2, the complete variable domain reads DTGVSQNPRHKITKRGQNVTFRCDPISEHNRLYWYRQTLGQGPEFLTYFQNEAQLEKSRLLSDRFSAERPKGSFSTLEIQRTEQGDSAMYLCASSLAPIHNYGYTFGSGTRLTVV.

A single count supports this clone. The rearrangement joins TRBV25-1 to TRBJ1-3; D call uncertain. Germline values: CDR1 MGHDK, CDR2 SYGVNS. The CDR3 runs to 14 residues. The ends were cut back, 6 bases at V and 2 bases at J, with 11 bases in the middle. As DNA, the CDR3 is TGTGCCAGCAGAGCGGAGGGAACTGGAAACACCATATATTTT. This encodes CASRAEGTGNTIYF.

The chain is built from TRBV4-3 and TRBJ2-3; D perhaps matches TRBD2 (5 bases). This CDR3 contains 15 residues. V was pared by 0 bases and J by 2 bases, with 9 bases between. Germline loops: CDR1 LGHNA, CDR2 YSLEER. CDR3 in amino acids: CASSQDGGYTDTQYF. As DNA, the CDR3 is TGCGCCAGCAGCCAAGATGGCGGGTACACAGATACGCAGTATTTT.

The chain recombines TRBV7-2 with TRBJ2-7; TRBD1 matches 8 bases. The germline CDR1 and CDR2 sequences are SGHTA and FQGNSA. V lost 1 base and J lost 6; bases outside the gene matches: 5. This CDR3 is 14 amino acids long. CDR3 sequence: CASSLGTGFVEQYF. The CDR3 DNA follows: TGTGCCAGCAGCTTAGGGACAGGGTTTGTCGAGCAGTACTTC.

This sequence joins TRBV7-3 and TRBJ1-6; unclear D gene. Germline CDR1 reads SGHTA; CDR2 reads FQGTGA. This CDR3 contains 13 residues. Deletions cut 0 bases from V and 8 bases from J, with 5 bases between. CDR3 in DNA: TGTGCCAGCAGCTTAACTAGGGATTCACCCCTCCACTTT. Its translation: CASSLTRDSPLHF. The full variable domain, with the rest looked up from reference TRBV7-3 and TRBJ1-6, is GAGVSQTPSNKVTEKGKYVELRCDPISGHTALYWYRQSLGQGPEFLIYFQGTGAADDSGLPNDRFFAVRPEGSVSTLKIQRTERGDSAVYLCASSLTRDSPLHFGNGTRLTVT.

The chain uses TRBV11-3 and TRBJ2-1; 8 bases agree with TRBD2. Germline V CDR1 and CDR2: SGHNT, YENEEA. This CDR3 is 15 amino acids long. V shed 5 bases, J shed 7 bases, and the junction held 10 bases outside the gene matches. The CDR3 region is CASSLRAGGFNEQFF. The DNA for the CDR3 is TGTGCCAGCAGCCTCCGGGCGGGGGGTTTTAATGAGCAGTTCTTC.

The V gene is TRBV14, the J gene TRBJ2-7; perhaps TRBD2 as D (7 bases). Germline CDR1 and CDR2: SGHDN and FVKESK. The CDR3 contains 13 residues. Trimming left V 5 bases short and J 7 bases short, with 15 bases between. This CDR3 is CASSEGGLREQYF. The DNA for the CDR3 is TGTGCCAGCAGCGAGGGGGGGCTGCGGGAGCAGTACTTC.

This clone appeared a single time. The chain combines TRBV4-3 with TRBJ2-1, with 7 bases fitting TRBD2. V was clipped by 0 bases and J by 6 bases; unmatched bases: 5. The CDR3 length is 15 residues. CDR1 is LGHNA, CDR2 YSLEER, per germline. CDR3: CASSQDWGRVNEQFF. As DNA, the CDR3 is TGCGCCAGCAGCCAAGATTGGGGGAGGGTCAATGAGCAGTTCTTC.

The chain combines TRBV9 with TRBJ2-2; TRBD2 matches at 7 bases. V lost 6 bases, J lost 3 bases, and 8 bases stayed unmatched. CDR3 size: 15 residues. The germline V gene encodes CDR1 SGDLS and CDR2 YYNGEE. This CDR3 reads CASTPGLSYTGELFF. The CDR3, as DNA: TGTGCCAGCACCCCGGGACTATCTTACACCGGGGAGCTGTTTTTT.

The gene calls are TRBV5-6 and TRBJ2-7; 7 bases fit TRBD1. This CDR3 is 13 amino acids long. The germline V gene encodes CDR1 SGHDT and CDR2 YYEEEE. The V and J ends lost 4 bases and 4 bases, in that order; junction bases with no gene match: 5. CDR3 nucleotides: TGTGCCAGCAGCCTCACAGGGGTGTACGAGCAGTACTTC. It yields the protein CASSLTGVYEQYF.

The V and J genes are TRBV7-9 and TRBJ1-4; no clear D. Germline values: CDR1 SEHNR, CDR2 FQNEAQ (reference sequence). CDR3 size: 13 residues. V lost 9 bases and J lost 8, with 16 bases in between. The CDR3: CASPSGKGEKLFF. The CDR3 nucleotides are TGTGCCAGTCCTTCGGGGAAAGGAGAAAAACTGTTTTTT. The full variable domain, in which reference TRBV7-9 and TRBJ1-4 provide the parts outside the CDR3, is DTGVSQNPRHKITKRGQNVTFRCDPISEHNRLYWYRQTLGQGPEFLTYFQNEAQLEKSRLLSDRFSAERPKGSFSTLEIQRTEQGDSAMYLCASPSGKGEKLFFGSGTQLSVL.